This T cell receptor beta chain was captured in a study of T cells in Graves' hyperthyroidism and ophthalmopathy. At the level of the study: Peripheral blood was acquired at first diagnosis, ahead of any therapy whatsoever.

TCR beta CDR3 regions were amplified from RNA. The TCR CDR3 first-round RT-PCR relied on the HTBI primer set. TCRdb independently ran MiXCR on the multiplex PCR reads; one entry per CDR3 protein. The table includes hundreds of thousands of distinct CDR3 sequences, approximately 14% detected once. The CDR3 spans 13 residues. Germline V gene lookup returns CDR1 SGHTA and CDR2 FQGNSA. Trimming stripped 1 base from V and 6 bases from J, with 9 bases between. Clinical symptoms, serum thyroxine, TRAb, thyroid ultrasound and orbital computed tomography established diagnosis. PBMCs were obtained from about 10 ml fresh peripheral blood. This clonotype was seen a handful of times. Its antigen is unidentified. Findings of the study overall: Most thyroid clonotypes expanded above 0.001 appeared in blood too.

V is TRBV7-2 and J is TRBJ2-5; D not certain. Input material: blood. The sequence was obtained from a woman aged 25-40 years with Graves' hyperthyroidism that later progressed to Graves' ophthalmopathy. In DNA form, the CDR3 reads TGTGCCAGCAGCTTAGGGACCGCTAAGACCCAGTACTTC. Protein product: CASSLGTAKTQYF.